These 20 T cell receptor beta chains were sequenced from one sample in a study of shared clonotypes between healthy human individuals. Here immunoSEQ multiplex PCR was the method, and the copy in TCRdb shows in-frame clones only, minus some. The sample carries about 1 million clones, around 76% recorded once. The specimen was memory CD4+ T cells sorted from blood. The subset denotes: CD45RA-negative fraction. All receptors come from a young man in good health.

Comment on this clone: One end of the junction is discordant with germline, which a read error may explain. The gene calls are TRBV5-1 and TRBJ1-1, with a possible D match to TRBD1 (5 bases). The germline gives CDR1 SGHRS, CDR2 YFSETQ. This CDR3 has 16 amino acids. The CDR3 region is CASSLTGGQTNNEAFF. DNA of the CDR3: TGCGCCAGCAGCTTGACAGGTGGGCAGACGAACAATGAAGCTTTCTTT.

This clone occurred a few times. The same CDR3 can be traced to other DNA sequences in this sample. The J gene is TRBJ1-5, the V gene TRBV30; a possible D gene is TRBD1 (6 bases). Germline CDR1 is GTSNPN and CDR2 is SVGIG (reference sequence). Trimming stripped 3 bases from V and 5 bases from J, with 11 bases between. The CDR3 length is 13 residues. CDR3 bases: TGTGCCTGGAGCACAGGGTCCGATCAGCCCCAGCATTTT. Amino acids: CAWSTGSDQPQHF.

This sequence joins TRBV7-9 and TRBJ2-5; weak D call: TRBD1 (6 bases). V lost 1 base and J 5 bases, leaving 11 bases between the germline ends. The germline gives CDR1 SEHNR, CDR2 FQNEAQ (reference sequence). CDR3 size: 14 residues. The CDR3 DNA reads as TGTGCCAGCAGCTTAGAAACAGGGTGGGAGACCCAGTACTTC. Its protein product is CASSLETGWETQYF.

This clone has ten or more counts. Other DNA sequences of this sample code for an identical CDR3. This chain joins TRBV7-8 and TRBJ2-5, with 8 bases that match TRBD2. The V and J ends lost 7 bases and 5 bases, in that order; junction bases with no gene match: 15. The CDR3 is made up of 16 amino acids. Germline V lookup: CDR1 SGHVS, CDR2 FQNEAQ. CDR3 bases: TGTGCCAGCACCCTCGGAGCGGGAGAAACGCGGGAGACCCAGTACTTC. It translates to CASTLGAGETRETQYF. The full variable domain, in which reference TRBV7-8 and TRBJ2-5 provide the parts outside the CDR3, is GAGVSQSPRYKVAKRGQDVALRCDPISGHVSLFWYQQALGQGPEFLTYFQNEAQLDKSGLPSDRFFAERPEGSVSTLKIQRTQQEDSAVYLCASTLGAGETRETQYFGPGTRLLVL.

The chain has TRBV6-5 and TRBJ2-7; TRBD1 matches at 10 bases. CDR3 size: 14 residues. V was pared by 4 bases and J by 3 bases, with 3 bases of the junction left unmatched. Germline CDR1 and CDR2: MNHEY and SVGAGI. The DNA for the CDR3 is TGTGCCAGCAGTTTGACAGGGGGCTTCTACGAGCAGTACTTC. Encoded protein: CASSLTGGFYEQYF.

This chain links TRBV18 with TRBJ2-3, with TRBD2 matching 11 bases. J was trimmed by 4 bases and V by 3 bases; bases with no gene match: 9. CDR1 and CDR2 (germline): KGHSH, LQKENI. CDR3 length: 17 amino acids. CDR3 bases: TGTGCCAGCTCACCTACCCTTAGCGGGAGGGCGTCAGATACGCAGTATTTT. It specifies CASSPTLSGRASDTQYF.

The chain joins TRBV5-1 to TRBJ2-3, with D possibly being TRBD2 (6 bases). The germline V and J ends were trimmed by 1 base and 0 bases, with 15 bases remaining between them. In germline, CDR1 is SGHRS, CDR2 YFSETQ. The CDR3 is made up of 17 amino acids. CDR3 sequence: CASSLTISGPSTDTQYF. CDR3 nucleotides: TGCGCCAGCAGCTTGACTATTAGCGGCCCTAGCACAGATACGCAGTATTTT.

J is TRBJ2-7 and V is TRBV2; D is perhaps TRBD2 (5 bases). CDR3 length equals 12 residues. The germline V gene encodes CDR1 SNHLY and CDR2 FYNNEI. V was clipped by 8 bases and J by 3 bases, with 11 bases between them. In nucleotides, the CDR3 is TGTGCCAGCGGGAGCAGAGTCTACGAGCAGTACTTC. This translates into CASGSRVYEQYF.

The genes are TRBV27 and TRBJ2-1, with a weak D call TRBD2 (5 bases). The CDR3 is 12 residues long. The germline V and J ends were trimmed by 6 bases and 8 bases, with 11 bases remaining between them. The germline CDR1 and CDR2 sequences are MNHEY and SMNVEV (reference sequence). This CDR3 is CASRPRGYEQFF. The DNA of the CDR3 is TGTGCCAGCAGGCCCAGAGGGTATGAGCAGTTCTTC.

This chain joins TRBV12-2 and TRBJ2-7; the table's D gene call, TRBD2, was not cross checked with the DNA. TRBV12-2 is assigned pseudogene status. This CDR3 is 12 amino acids long. CDR3 bases: TGTGCAAGTCGCCTCAATAGGCGGGAGCAGTACTTC. Protein sequence: CASRLNRREQYF.

The chain recombines TRBV6-1 with TRBJ2-3; the match to TRBD2 covers 9 bases. The CDR3 loop spans 14 amino acids. CDR1 MNHNS and CDR2 SASEGT come from the germline V gene. With V trimmed by 8 bases and J by 2 bases, 5 bases remained unmatched. The CDR3 DNA is TGTGCCAGCTCGAGCGGGGGGTTCACAGATACGCAGTATTTT. It specifies CASSSGGFTDTQYF.

The chain carries TRBV7-3 and TRBJ2-1; D may be TRBD2 (5 bases). The germline gives CDR1 SGHTA, CDR2 FQGTGA. CDR3 length equals 13 residues. Trimming took 4 bases from V and 4 from J, leaving 8 bases between them. The CDR3 nucleotides are TGTGCCAGCAGCTGGACTGATTACAATGAGCAGTTCTTC. Translation gives CASSWTDYNEQFF.

This chain joins TRBV30 and TRBJ2-5; D gene ambiguous. The germline gives CDR1 GTSNPN, CDR2 SVGIG (reference sequence). The V end was cut by 0 bases, the J end by 5 bases, with 10 bases between. The CDR3 runs 13 residues. CDR3 loop: CAWSVDFRETQYF. In DNA form, the CDR3 reads TGTGCCTGGAGTGTCGACTTTCGGGAGACCCAGTACTTC.

CDR3 sequence reads: CASRTQREGPPHEQFF. CDR3 nucleotides: TGCGCCAGCAGGACACAGCGGGAGGGCCCTCCCCATGAGCAGTTCTTC. V gene TRBV10-2 combines with J gene TRBJ2-1; TRBD2 matches 10 bases. This CDR3 region has 16 residues. The germline CDR1 and CDR2 sequences are WSHSY and SAAADI. V was pared by 6 bases and J by 8 bases, with 13 bases of the junction left unmatched.

The chain links TRBV5-1 to TRBJ2-1; D perhaps matches TRBD1 (6 bases). The germline V gene encodes CDR1 SGHRS and CDR2 YFSETQ. The CDR3 has 13 residues. V gave up 0 bases and J gave up 6 bases, with 7 bases separating them. This chain's CDR3 is CASSLGQANEQFF. The CDR3 DNA reads TGCGCCAGCAGCTTGGGACAGGCCAATGAGCAGTTCTTC.

This chain joins TRBV27 and TRBJ2-2, with D perhaps matching TRBD2 (5 bases). V was clipped by 5 bases and J by 0 bases, with 10 bases between them. The germline CDR1 and CDR2 sequences are MNHEY and SMNVEV (reference sequence). The CDR3 runs 15 residues. This CDR3 reads CASSQARANTGELFF. The CDR3 bases are TGTGCCAGCAGTCAAGCGAGGGCGAACACCGGGGAGCTGTTTTTT.

The rearrangement uses TRBV28 and TRBJ2-7; 9 bases are a match to TRBD1. Trimming took 2 bases from V and 4 from J; bases not matched to a gene: 6. Germline CDR1 MDHEN, CDR2 SYDVKM. This CDR3 comprises 15 residues. CDR3 loop: CASSLKNRGLYEQYF. In DNA, the CDR3 is TGTGCCAGCAGTTTAAAAAACAGGGGGCTTTACGAGCAGTACTTC.

The V gene is TRBV11-3, the J gene TRBJ2-1, with TRBD2 matching over 9 bases. This CDR3 comprises 15 residues. Germline V gene data show CDR1 as SGHNT and CDR2 as YENEEA. V dropped 7 bases and J dropped 5; count of bases not matched to a gene: 9. The DNA of the CDR3 is TGTGCCAGCATGCCGGGACTAGCTATCCACAATGAGCAGTTCTTC. Its translation: CASMPGLAIHNEQFF.

CDR3 bases: TGTGCCTGGAGTACCGGGACAGCCGTTTATGGCTACACCTTC. Encoded protein: CAWSTGTAVYGYTF. The chain joins TRBV30 to TRBJ1-2, with TRBD1 matching over 7 bases. V gave up 2 bases and J gave up 5 bases; unmatched junction bases: 8. CDR3 length: 14 amino acids. Looked up from germline, CDR1 is GTSNPN and CDR2 is SVGIG (reference sequence).

The rearrangement uses TRBV5-8 and TRBJ1-2, with D perhaps TRBD1 (5 bases). This CDR3 spans 11 amino acids. V shed 7 bases and J shed 4 bases, with 8 bases lying between them. Germline V CDR1 and CDR2: SGHTS, YDEGEE. CDR3 DNA: TGTGCCAGCGGGGCAGGCTATGGCTACACCTTC. It translates to CASGAGYGYTF.